Presented here are 25 T cell receptor beta chains from one specimen sequenced in a study of cytomegalovirus exposure and HLA in healthy donors. PCR used 60 Vbeta primers and 13 Jbeta primers. Profiled with immunoSEQ multiplex PCR; TCRdb holds only in-frame clones, not every one. The data contain approximately 150,000 clones, over 60% of them singletons. The sample consisted of PBMCs. The receptors stem from a man between 35 and 55 years old in good health and CMV-seronegative.

DNA for the CDR3: TGTGCCAGCAGTGACCACCGGAGATACACTGAAGCTTTCTTT. It specifies CASSDHRRYTEAFF. The genes are TRBV27 and TRBJ1-1; no firm D call. Germline V gives CDR1 MNHEY, CDR2 SMNVEV (reference sequence). The germline V and J ends were trimmed by 5 bases and 3 bases, with 13 bases remaining between them. The CDR3 loop spans 14 amino acids.

The V call is TRBV7-9, the J call TRBJ1-4, with 8 bases fitting TRBD1. This CDR3 comprises 15 residues. CDR1 is SEHNR, CDR2 FQNEAQ, per germline (reference sequence). V shed 4 bases and J 7 bases; nucleotides not matched to a gene: 8. DNA of the CDR3: TGTGCCAGCAGCTACCGGACAGGGACGGCTGAAAAACTGTTTTTT. Its translation is CASSYRTGTAEKLFF.

CDR3 in DNA: TGCGCCAGCAGCTGGTCTACAGGGTACAGAACAGATACGCAGTATTTT. It is translated as CASSWSTGYRTDTQYF. This chain uses TRBV5-1 with TRBJ2-3, with D perhaps TRBD1 (6 bases). CDR1 and CDR2 from the germline V gene are SGHRS and YFSETQ. This CDR3 region has 16 residues. Trimming shortened V by 3 bases and J by 3 bases, and 17 bases separated the two germline ends.

The chain links TRBV5-1 to TRBJ2-5, with 8 bases lining up with TRBD2. V gave up 0 bases and J gave up 4 bases; unmatched junction bases: 8. From germline, CDR1 is SGHRS and CDR2 YFSETQ. The CDR3 covers 16 residues. The CDR3 loop is CASSLGTGGQAETQYF. Here the CDR3 DNA reads TGCGCCAGCAGCTTGGGAACGGGGGGGCAGGCAGAGACCCAGTACTTC.

As for this clone: Other DNA variants within this sample encode the same CDR3. The chain combines TRBV28 with TRBJ2-1, with unresolved D. Germline values: CDR1 MDHEN, CDR2 SYDVKM. This CDR3 comprises 11 residues. Trimming stripped 5 bases from V and 4 bases from J, with 3 bases between. The CDR3 reads CASSPYNEQFF. CDR3 in DNA: TGTGCCAGCAGTCCTTACAATGAGCAGTTCTTC.

The chain uses TRBV12-5 and TRBJ1-4; the match to TRBD1 covers 8 bases. Trimming at V came to 7 bases and at J to 4 bases, leaving 8 bases not matched to a gene. This CDR3 has 15 amino acids. Germline V gene data show CDR1 as LGHNT and CDR2 as FRNRAP. The CDR3 sequence is CASDMTGTGNEKLFF. CDR3 DNA sequence: TGTGCTAGTGACATGACCGGGACAGGTAATGAAAAACTGTTTTTT.

The chain couples TRBV11-3 to TRBJ1-1; D is possibly TRBD1 (5 bases). Looked up from germline, CDR1 is SGHNT and CDR2 is YENEEA. The CDR3 totals 14 residues. V was cut by 3 bases and J by 1 base, with 9 bases left in between. DNA of the CDR3: TGTGCCAGCAGCTTGCGGGGCGGGAACACTGAAGCTTTCTTT. Translating gives CASSLRGGNTEAFF.

This clone was detected once. V gene TRBV2 combines with J gene TRBJ2-5, with 10 positions matching TRBD2. Looked up from germline, CDR1 is SNHLY and CDR2 is FYNNEI. The CDR3 is 14 amino acids. V lost 8 bases, J lost 5 bases, and 8 bases stayed unmatched. The CDR3 coding sequence is TGTGCCAGCTGGTCTAGCGGGGGATTTGAGACCCAGTACTTC. It is translated as CASWSSGGFETQYF.

The chain is built from TRBV5-1 and TRBJ1-2, with 11 bases identical to TRBD1. V trimming: 3 bases; J trimming: 6 bases; junction bases outside the gene matches: 4. The CDR3 length is 14 residues. Germline CDR1 and CDR2: SGHRS and YFSETQ. Here the CDR3 DNA reads TGCGCCAGCAGCTCTGGACAGGGGGCAAATGGCTACACCTTC. It yields the protein CASSSGQGANGYTF.

Details on this clone: One end of the junction is discordant with germline, which a read error may explain. J is TRBJ2-1 and V is TRBV25-1; D uncertain. CDR3 size: 11 residues. The V gene's germline CDR1 is MGHDK and CDR2 SYGVNS. The chain's CDR3 is CASSDYNERFF. The CDR3 coding sequence is TGTGCCAGCAGTGACTACAATGAGCGGTTCTTC.

The chain links TRBV7-8 to TRBJ1-5, with a weak D call TRBD1 (5 bases). Germline V lookup: CDR1 SGHVS, CDR2 FQNEAQ. The CDR3 is 14 amino acids. V lost 3 bases to trimming and J lost 5 bases, with 11 bases between them. CDR3 nucleotides: TGTGCCAGCAGCTTGGGTTGGGGGGATCAGCCCCAGCATTTT. It codes for CASSLGWGDQPQHF. The full variable domain, completed using reference TRBV7-8 and TRBJ1-5, is GAGVSQSPRYKVAKRGQDVALRCDPISGHVSLFWYQQALGQGPEFLTYFQNEAQLDKSGLPSDRFFAERPEGSVSTLKIQRTQQEDSAVYLCASSLGWGDQPQHFGDGTRLSIL.

Comment on this clone: The DNA is left out, because the CDR3 cannot be placed on it with certainty; the CDR3 is given as TCRdb lists it. V gene TRBV2 combines with J gene TRBJ1-5; the table's D call, TRBD1, was not checked against the DNA. The CDR3 spans 14 amino acids, including both terminal residues. Germline V CDR1 and CDR2: SNHLY, FYNNEI. This CDR3 is CASCAWRGRQPQHF.

The chain uses TRBV18 and TRBJ2-7; tentatively, D is TRBD1 (6 bases). V was pared by 5 bases and J by 6 bases, with 11 bases between. The CDR3 is made up of 12 amino acids. CDR1 and CDR2 from the germline V gene are KGHSH and LQKENI. DNA of the CDR3: TGTGCCAGCTCAAGAACAGGGAGCGAGCAGTACTTC. Translating it yields CASSRTGSEQYF.

This clone occurred a few times. This sequence joins TRBV4-2 and TRBJ2-2, with 11 nucleotides matching TRBD2. The CDR3 is made up of 18 amino acids. Germline V gene data show CDR1 as LGHNA and CDR2 as YNFKEQ. Germline trimming cut 0 bases from V and 6 bases from J; bases unmatched to any gene: 9. DNA of the CDR3: TGTGCCAGCAGCCAAGATTGGGCACTAGCGGGGGTCCCCGGGGAGCTGTTTTTT. Encoded protein: CASSQDWALAGVPGELFF.

V is TRBV28 and J is TRBJ1-4, with 9 nucleotides matching TRBD1. The trim removed 6 bases at V and 7 bases at J, leaving 9 bases unmatched. CDR3 length: 15 amino acids. The V gene's germline CDR1 is MDHEN and CDR2 SYDVKM. The CDR3 spells CASRASGTGLEKLFF. The CDR3 DNA is TGTGCCAGCAGGGCCTCCGGGACAGGGCTTGAAAAACTGTTTTTT.

This chain connects TRBV6-5 to TRBJ2-5; 9 bases are shared with TRBD1. The V and J ends lost 6 bases and 4 bases, in that order; junction bases with no gene match: 9. This CDR3 contains 15 residues. The germline CDR1 and CDR2 sequences are MNHEY and SVGAGI. CDR3: CASSEIDRGSETQYF. CDR3 in DNA: TGTGCCAGCAGCGAGATCGACAGGGGGTCAGAGACCCAGTACTTC.

The chain carries TRBV5-4 and TRBJ2-7; 9 bases are shared with TRBD1. The CDR3 totals 14 residues. V lost 9 bases, J lost 4 bases, and 11 bases stayed unmatched. Germline assignment: CDR1 SGHNT and CDR2 YYREEE (reference sequence). This chain's CDR3 is CATRSGTGSYEQYF. In DNA form, the CDR3 reads TGTGCCACCCGAAGTGGGACAGGGTCATACGAGCAGTACTTC.

The V call is TRBV2, the J call TRBJ1-5; unclear D gene. Trimming shortened V by 6 bases and J by 4 bases, and 4 bases separated the two germline ends. Looked up from germline, CDR1 is SNHLY and CDR2 is FYNNEI. This CDR3 contains 11 residues. CDR3 sequence reads: CASSLNQPQHF. DNA of the CDR3: TGTGCCAGCAGCCTTAATCAGCCCCAGCATTTT.

The chain carries TRBV6-5 and TRBJ2-3, with 8 bases matching TRBD2. Germline V gives CDR1 MNHEY, CDR2 SVGAGI. The CDR3 covers 15 residues. Trimming removed 0 bases from V and 4 bases from J; junction bases left unmatched: 3. DNA of the CDR3: TGTGCCAGCAGTTACTCGGGGCGGGGGGCAGATACGCAGTATTTT. Amino acid sequence: CASSYSGRGADTQYF.

The CDR3 spells CASSNSGRSPKRTDTQYF. CDR3 sequence (DNA): TGTGCCAGTAGTAATAGCGGGAGGTCCCCTAAACGCACAGATACGCAGTATTTT. V usage is TRBV19 and J usage is TRBJ2-3; TRBD2 aligns across 10 bases. With 4 bases clipped from V and 1 base from J, the junction kept 11 bases outside the gene matches. CDR1 and CDR2 (germline): LNHDA, SQIVND (reference sequence). CDR3 length equals 18 residues.

The chain couples TRBV5-4 to TRBJ2-7; no clear D gene. Germline lookup yields CDR1 SGHNT and CDR2 YYREEE (reference sequence). The CDR3 covers 11 residues. V lost 0 bases to trimming and J lost 6 bases, with 4 bases between them. The CDR3 region is CASSLDREQYF. For the CDR3, the DNA is TGTGCCAGCAGCTTGGATCGCGAGCAGTACTTC.

This rearrangement joins TRBV2 to TRBJ1-2; D unclear. V shed 6 bases and J shed 2 bases, with 13 bases lying between them. The CDR3 sequence is 14 residues long. The germline gives CDR1 SNHLY, CDR2 FYNNEI. CDR3 loop: CASRAGKENYGYTF. For the CDR3, the DNA is TGTGCCAGCAGAGCCGGGAAAGAAAACTATGGCTACACCTTC.

V is TRBV5-1 and J is TRBJ1-1; 7 positions match TRBD1. V was clipped by 3 bases and J by 0 bases; unmatched bases: 2. The CDR3 is made up of 14 amino acids. Germline lookup yields CDR1 SGHRS and CDR2 YFSETQ. The CDR3 reads CASSWDSLNTEAFF. CDR3 sequence (DNA): TGCGCCAGCAGCTGGGACAGCTTGAACACTGAAGCTTTCTTT. The full variable domain, in which reference TRBV5-1 and TRBJ1-1 provide the parts outside the CDR3, is KAGVTQTPRYLIKTRGQQVTLSCSPISGHRSVSWYQQTPGQGLQFLFEYFSETQRNKGNFPGRFSGRQFSNSRSEMNVSTLELGDSALYLCASSWDSLNTEAFFGQGTRLTVV.

This clone was picked up a small number of times. V usage is TRBV5-1 and J usage is TRBJ2-1; TRBD2 matches 12 bases. J gave up 8 bases and V 1 base, and 4 bases lay outside the gene matches. The germline V gene has CDR1 SGHRS and CDR2 YFSETQ. This CDR3 comprises 15 residues. The CDR3 here is CASSLRLAGVYEQFF. In DNA form, the CDR3 reads TGCGCCAGCAGCTTGAGACTAGCGGGAGTCTATGAGCAGTTCTTC.

V gene TRBV7-2 combines with J gene TRBJ2-5; no reliable D call. TRBJ2-7 matches the DNA end more closely, so the J call is doubtful. Germline V gene data show CDR1 as SGHTA and CDR2 as FQGNSA. The CDR3 contains 16 residues. CDR3 in DNA: TGTGCCAGCAGCCCCGTGGTAGCCCCGAACTACTACGAGCAGTACTTC. Its translation is CASSPVVAPNYYEQYF.